The rows below give T cell receptor beta chains drawn from one sample of a study of T cell repertoires in cytomegalovirus infection. TCRdb analysed the reads with MiXCR anew, one entry per CDR3 protein. The table has approximately 910,000 distinct CDR3 sequences, around 31% seen once. These receptors lack a known antigen. This material consisted of cultured CD8+ T cells from PBMCs, taken from culture after CMV antigen stimulation. The receptors originated from a human donor in good health (CMV status not recorded). Some clones in this sample may be carry-over from other donors' samples. CDR3s include the opening cysteine and the closing phenylalanine or tryptophan. Each record gives: clone size, J gene, V gene, D gene, CDR3 protein, CDR3 DNA. A D gene is named only where the DNA matches it firmly. Size values are once, few and many counts, or a class for expanded clones, and some rows have none.

>.|TRBJ1-4|TRBV19|TRBD1
CASSPRDSANEKLFF
TGTGCCAGTAGTCCCCGGGACAGCGCGAATGAAAAACTGTTTTTT
>.|TRBJ1-2|TRBV5-5|.
CASSLRAGHYGYTF
TGTGCCAGCAGCTTGAGAGCAGGGCACTATGGCTACACCTTC
>.|TRBJ1-3|TRBV19|.
CASRRGSRWENTIYF
TGTGCCAGTAGGAGAGGGAGTCGGTGGGAAAACACCATATATTTT
>many|TRBJ2-1|TRBV24-1|.
CATSDVSNEQFF
TGTGCCACCAGTGATGTCTCCAATGAGCAGTTCTTC
>few|TRBJ1-2|TRBV12-3/TRBV12-4|.
CASSPSGLGLEYGYTF
TGTGCCAGCAGTCCAAGTGGCCTGGGCTTGGAGTATGGCTACACCTTC
>.|TRBJ1-2|TRBV12-3/TRBV12-4|.
CASRAGALTGYTF
TGTGCCAGCAGAGCCGGGGCTTTAACTGGCTACACCTTC
>.|TRBJ1-3|TRBV7-9|.
CASSLDPENTIYF
TGTGCCAGCAGCTTAGACCCAGAGAACACCATATATTTT
>.|TRBJ2-1|TRBV12-5|.
CASGLVVGDEQFF
TGTGCTAGTGGTTTGGTAGTTGGGGATGAGCAGTTCTTC
>.|TRBJ1-1|TRBV6-2/TRBV6-3|.
CASSYRGEGTEAFF
TGTGCCAGCAGTTATAGGGGGGAAGGTACTGAAGCTTTCTTT
>.|TRBJ2-3|TRBV19|TRBD1
CASSRQGAIDTQYF
TGTGCCAGTAGTCGACAGGGGGCCATAGATACGCAGTATTTT
>.|TRBJ1-3|TRBV12-3/TRBV12-4|.
CASPGGVYGNTIYF
TGTGCCAGCCCCGGGGGGGTGTATGGAAACACCATATATTTT
>.|TRBJ2-1|TRBV9|.
CASSGPTSSYNEQFF
TGTGCCAGCAGCGGCCCGACAAGCTCCTACAATGAGCAGTTCTTC
>.|TRBJ2-7|TRBV9|TRBD2
CASGRAGTSYEQYF
TGTGCCAGCGGAAGAGCCGGGACTAGCTACGAGCAGTACTTC
>many|TRBJ1-1|TRBV13|.
CASSLDSEAFF
TGTGCCAGCAGCTTAGATAGCGAAGCTTTCTTT
>many|TRBJ1-5|TRBV6-5|TRBD1
CASRGQGDQPQHF
TGTGCCAGCCGAGGACAGGGTGATCAGCCCCAGCATTTT
>.|TRBJ2-3|TRBV5-6|.
CASSFSVTSTDTQYF
TGTGCCAGCAGCTTTAGCGTAACTAGCACAGATACGCAGTATTTT
>.|TRBJ1-6|TRBV19|.
CASSRIEEPLHF
TGTGCCAGTAGTCGGATTGAGGAACCCCTCCACTTT
>.|TRBJ1-2|TRBV7-9|.
CASSLANQPYTF
TGTGCCAGCAGCTTAGCGAACCAGCCTTACACCTTC
>few|TRBJ2-1|TRBV9|.
CASSVASPGVREQFF
TGTGCCAGCAGCGTAGCCTCCCCCGGGGTCCGTGAGCAGTTCTTC
>few|TRBJ2-5|TRBV2|.
CASTEGGGLGETQYF
TGTGCCAGCACCGAAGGAGGCGGCCTGGGAGAGACCCAGTACTTC
>.|TRBJ2-7|TRBV7-8|.
CASSSSQGSPYEQYF
TGTGCCAGCAGCTCGAGCCAGGGATCCCCCTACGAGCAGTACTTC
>few|TRBJ1-1|TRBV4-1|.
CASSQDPGGQTEAFF
TGCGCCAGCAGCCAAGATCCGGGGGGCCAAACTGAAGCTTTCTTT
>.|TRBJ2-3|TRBV5-1|.
CASSHRDWLDTQYF
TGCGCCAGCAGCCACCGGGACTGGCTAGATACGCAGTATTTT
>.|TRBJ1-1|TRBV12-3/TRBV12-4|.
CASSFQGTQNTEAFF
TGTGCCAGCAGTTTCCAGGGGACGCAGAACACTGAAGCTTTCTTT
>few|TRBJ2-1|TRBV19|TRBD1
CASSLPGTGVPNNEQFF
TGTGCCAGTAGTCTCCCCGGGACAGGGGTCCCAAACAATGAGCAGTTCTTC
>.|TRBJ1-5|TRBV20-1|.
CSAGQGNSNQPQHF
TGCAGTGCAGGGCAGGGGAATAGCAATCAGCCCCAGCATTTT
>.|TRBJ2-1|TRBV6-5|.
CASSYSSLPTADSQLNNEQFF
TGTGCCAGCAGTTACTCTTCTCTCCCTACTGCCGACTCCCAGCTTAACAATGAGCAGTTCTTC
>many|TRBJ1-1|TRBV7-8|TRBD1
CASSYNRDRSTPGTEAFF
TGTGCCAGCAGCTACAACCGGGACAGGAGTACCCCTGGCACTGAAGCTTTCTTT
>.|TRBJ1-1|TRBV20-1|.
CSAWGAYTEAFF
TGCAGTGCTTGGGGGGCATACACTGAAGCTTTCTTT
>few|TRBJ2-1|TRBV27|TRBD1
CATATGGAWNEQFF
TGTGCCACCGCCACAGGGGGCGCATGGAATGAGCAGTTCTTC
>.|TRBJ1-5|TRBV7-6|TRBD1
CASSAGGSGNQPQHF
TGTGCCAGCAGCGCAGGGGGATCCGGCAATCAGCCCCAGCATTTT
>.|TRBJ1-6|TRBV4-2|.
CASSQDSTFSYNSPLHF
TGTGCCAGCAGCCAAGATTCAACTTTCTCCTATAATTCACCCCTCCACTTT
>few|TRBJ1-1|TRBV4-1|.
CASSPPKTLGTEAFF
TGCGCCAGCAGCCCACCTAAGACTTTGGGCACTGAAGCTTTCTTT
>once|TRBJ2-3|TRBV3-1|.
CASSQELTDLTDTQYF
TGTGCCAGCAGCCAAGAGTTGACCGACTTAACAGATACGCAGTATTTT
>few|TRBJ2-4|TRBV20-1|.
CSAFLTGGGNIQYF
TGCAGTGCCTTTCTAACAGGGGGAGGGAACATTCAGTACTTC
>.|TRBJ1-3|TRBV7-6|.
CASSSRGVFSGNTIYF
TGTGCCAGCAGCTCTAGGGGGGTCTTCTCTGGAAACACCATATATTTT